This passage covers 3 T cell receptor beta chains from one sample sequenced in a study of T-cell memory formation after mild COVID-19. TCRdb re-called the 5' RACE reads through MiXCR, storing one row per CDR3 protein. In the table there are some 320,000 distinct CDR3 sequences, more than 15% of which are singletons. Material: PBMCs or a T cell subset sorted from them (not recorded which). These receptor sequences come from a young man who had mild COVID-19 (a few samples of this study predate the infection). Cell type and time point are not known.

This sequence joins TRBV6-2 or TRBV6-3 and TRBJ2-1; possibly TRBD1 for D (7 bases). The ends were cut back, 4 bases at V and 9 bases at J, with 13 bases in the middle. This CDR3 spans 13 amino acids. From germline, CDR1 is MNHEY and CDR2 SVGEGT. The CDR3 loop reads CASSWGDSTEQFF. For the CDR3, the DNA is TGTGCCAGCAGTTGGGGGGACAGTACTGAGCAGTTCTTC.

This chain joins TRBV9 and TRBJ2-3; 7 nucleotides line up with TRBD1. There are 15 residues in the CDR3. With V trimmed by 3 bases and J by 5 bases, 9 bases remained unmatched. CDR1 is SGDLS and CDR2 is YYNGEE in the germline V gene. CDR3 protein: CASSGLLRDRDTQYF. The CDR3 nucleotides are TGTGCCAGCAGCGGGCTACTAAGGGACAGAGATACGCAGTATTTT.

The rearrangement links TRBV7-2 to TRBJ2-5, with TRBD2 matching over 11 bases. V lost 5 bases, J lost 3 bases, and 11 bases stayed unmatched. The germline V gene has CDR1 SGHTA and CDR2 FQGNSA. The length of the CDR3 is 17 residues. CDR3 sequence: CASSHPTNSGGEETQYF. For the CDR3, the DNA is TGTGCCAGCAGCCATCCAACTAATAGCGGGGGGGAAGAGACCCAGTACTTC.